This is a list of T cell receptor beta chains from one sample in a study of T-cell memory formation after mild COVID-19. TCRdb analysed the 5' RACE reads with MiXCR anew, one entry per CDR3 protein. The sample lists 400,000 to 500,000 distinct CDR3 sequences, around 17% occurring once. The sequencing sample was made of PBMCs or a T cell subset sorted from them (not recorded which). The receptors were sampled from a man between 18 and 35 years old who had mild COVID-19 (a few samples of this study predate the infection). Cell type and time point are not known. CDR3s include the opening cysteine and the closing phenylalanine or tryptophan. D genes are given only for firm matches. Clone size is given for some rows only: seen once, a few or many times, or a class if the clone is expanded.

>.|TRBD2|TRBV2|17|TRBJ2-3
TGTGCCAGCAGTGAAGGGCTAGCGGGGGGTCTCACAGACACGCAGTATTTT
CASSEGLAGGLTDTQYF
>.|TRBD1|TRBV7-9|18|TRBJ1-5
TGTGCCAGCAGCTCCTCGGACAGGGGGAGGCATAGCAATCAGCCCCAGCATTTT
CASSSSDRGRHSNQPQHF
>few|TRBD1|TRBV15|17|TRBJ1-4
TGTGCCACCAGCAGACCCCCTGACAGGGATTACGGTGAAAAACTGTTTTTT
CATSRPPDRDYGEKLFF
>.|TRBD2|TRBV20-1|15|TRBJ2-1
TGCAGTGCTAGAGTAACCGGGGGAGGGTCCCATGAGCAGTTCTTC
CSARVTGGGSHEQFF
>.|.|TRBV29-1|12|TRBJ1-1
TGCAGCGGTGACAGGATGAACACTGAAGCTTTCTTT
CSGDRMNTEAFF
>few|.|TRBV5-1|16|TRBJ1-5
TGCGCCAGCAGCTTGCAGGGCTCCTATAGCAATCAGCCCCAGCATTTT
CASSLQGSYSNQPQHF
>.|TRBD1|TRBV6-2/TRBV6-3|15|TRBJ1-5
TGTGCCAGCAGTTACTCGGGACAGGGGGTAAAGCCCCAGCATTTT
CASSYSGQGVKPQHF
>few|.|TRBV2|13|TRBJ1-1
TGTGCCAGCAGTGGTGATGTGGACACTGAAGCTTTCTTT
CASSGDVDTEAFF
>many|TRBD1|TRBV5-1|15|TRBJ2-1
TGCGCCAGCAGCTCCCCGGGACAGGGAGGCAATGAGCAGTTCTTC
CASSSPGQGGNEQFF
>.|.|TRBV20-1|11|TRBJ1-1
TGCAGTGATAGCATTGACACTGAAGCTTTCTTT
CSDSIDTEAFF
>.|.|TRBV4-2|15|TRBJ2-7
TGTGCCAGCAGCCAAGATCGCGATCCCTCCTACGAGCAGTACTTC
CASSQDRDPSYEQYF
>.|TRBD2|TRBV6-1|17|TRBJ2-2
TGTGCCAGCAGTGCTCTAGCGGGGGGCCTAAACACCGGGGAGCTGTTTTTT
CASSALAGGLNTGELFF
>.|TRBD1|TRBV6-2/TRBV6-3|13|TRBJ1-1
TGTGCCAGCAGGAGGGACAGATACACTGAAGCTTTCTTT
CASRRDRYTEAFF
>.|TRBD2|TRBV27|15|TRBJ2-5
TGTGCCAGCAGTTCGCTAGCGGGGGGGATAGAGACCCAGTACTTC
CASSSLAGGIETQYF
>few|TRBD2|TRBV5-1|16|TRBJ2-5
TGCGCCAGCAGCCAAACTAGCGGGCTTACTCAAGAGACCCAGTACTTC
CASSQTSGLTQETQYF
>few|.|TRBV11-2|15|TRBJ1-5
TGTGCCAGCAGCTTAGAACAGGGAAAGGGGCAGCCCCAGCATTTT
CASSLEQGKGQPQHF
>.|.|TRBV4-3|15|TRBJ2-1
TGCGCCAGCAGCCTCACGCAGCTGCCGTACAATGAGCAGTTCTTC
CASSLTQLPYNEQFF
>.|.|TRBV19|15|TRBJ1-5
TGTGCCAGTAGTATGGGTCCGCAGTCCAATCAGCCCCAGCATTTT
CASSMGPQSNQPQHF
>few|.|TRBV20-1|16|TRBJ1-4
TGCAGTGCTAGAGATCCCAGGGTCCCAACTAATGAAAAACTGTTTTTT
CSARDPRVPTNEKLFF
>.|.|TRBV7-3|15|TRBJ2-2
TGTGCCAGCAGCTTAGGCTCGACGAGCACCGGGGAGCTGTTTTTT
CASSLGSTSTGELFF
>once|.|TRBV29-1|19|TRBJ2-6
TGCAGCGTTGTGGGGGCGACAGGTCCTGGGGACTCTGGGGCCAACGTCCTGACTTTC
CSVVGATGPGDSGANVLTF
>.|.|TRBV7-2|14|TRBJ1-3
TGTGCCAGCAGCCCCGGACAATTAGGAAACACCATATATTTT
CASSPGQLGNTIYF
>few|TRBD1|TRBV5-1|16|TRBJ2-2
TGCGCCAGCAGCTTGGGACTGGCAGGGGGCACCGGGGAGCTGTTTTTT
CASSLGLAGGTGELFF
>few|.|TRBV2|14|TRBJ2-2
TGTGCCAGCAGCGCCCGGGGACGTAACGGGGAGCTGTTTTTT
CASSARGRNGELFF
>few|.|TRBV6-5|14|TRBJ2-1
TGTGCCAGCACGTGGATGGAAGGGGATAATGAGCAGTTCTTC
CASTWMEGDNEQFF
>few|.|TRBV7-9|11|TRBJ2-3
TGTGCCAGCTTCGAAGACTTGGCGCAGTATTTT
CASFEDLAQYF
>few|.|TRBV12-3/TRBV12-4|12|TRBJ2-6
TGTGCCATGACGTCTGGGGCCAACGTCCTGACTTTC
CAMTSGANVLTF
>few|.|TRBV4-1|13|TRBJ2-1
TGCGCCAGCAGCCAAGAATGGGGGAATGAGCAGTTCTTC
CASSQEWGNEQFF
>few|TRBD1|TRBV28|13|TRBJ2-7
TGTGCCAGCAGCAACCGGGACAGGGTCGAGCAGTACTTC
CASSNRDRVEQYF